Below, 5 T cell receptor beta chains from the same sample are listed, as sequenced in a study of T cell responses to AZD1222 COVID-19 vaccine (dated by TCRdb to about 2021). Sample time point, as interpreted from the label and publication: about 28 days (+/-7) after the second vaccine dose. The method was the immunoSEQ multiplex PCR assay. TCRdb took over this immuneACCESS table, retaining in-frame rearrangements with V and J assigned. Such tables are incomplete; in checked studies, under half of the missing clones stem from an unresolved V gene, and the remainder is unexplained. This sample gives 30,000 to 35,000 clones in total; around nine tenths of them show up just once. 14% of the sample is in the top ten clones. The sequenced sample was peripheral blood, obtained 28 days after the second AZD1222 dose. These receptors originate from an adult who received the AZD1222 COVID-19 vaccine.

This chain connects TRBV6-5 to TRBJ2-3, with TRBD1 identical over 10 bases. Germline V gene lookup returns CDR1 MNHEY and CDR2 SVGAGI. With 4 bases clipped from V and 2 bases from J, the junction kept 3 bases outside the gene matches. The CDR3 has 15 residues. The CDR3 region has the DNA TGTGCCAGCAGTTTTGGGACAGGGGCCACAGATACGCAGTATTTT. The encoded protein is CASSFGTGATDTQYF.

The chain is built from TRBV11-2 and TRBJ1-1; the D is unclear. The germline CDR1 and CDR2 sequences are SGHAT and FQNNGV. Trimming removed 4 bases from V and 4 bases from J, with 10 bases in between. The CDR3 covers 13 residues. The CDR3 sequence: CASSSAFGTEAFF. As DNA, the CDR3 is TGTGCCAGCAGCTCCGCATTCGGCACTGAAGCTTTCTTT.

This clone was observed a single time. The chain links TRBV4-2 to TRBJ1-2; 7 bases align to TRBD1. CDR3 length: 14 residues. The germline CDR1 and CDR2 sequences are LGHNA and YNFKEQ. With V trimmed by 0 bases and J by 8 bases, 6 bases remained unmatched. As DNA, the CDR3 is TGTGCCAGCAGCCAAGAGATGGGACAGCGGGGCTACACCTTC. Encoded protein: CASSQEMGQRGYTF.

In this sample, this clone turned up once. One end of the junction varies from germline; a read error may be responsible. The same CDR3 is also encoded by other DNA sequences in this sample. CDR3 DNA sequence: TGTGCCAGCAGCTTTCCGTCTGGAACGAACACTGAAGCTTTTTTT. Protein: CASSFPSGTNTEAFF. The chain carries TRBV5-4 and TRBJ1-1; D is ambiguous. The CDR3 loop spans 15 amino acids. CDR1 and CDR2 from the germline V gene are SGHNT and YYREEE (reference sequence).

This clone was counted once. The chain couples TRBV7-2 to TRBJ1-2, with a tentative D call TRBD1 (6 bases). This CDR3 region has 15 residues. In germline, CDR1 is SGHTA, CDR2 FQGNSA. V lost 0 bases to trimming and J lost 5 bases, with 13 bases between them. The chain's CDR3 is CASSLAGGAGYGYTF. The CDR3 nucleotides read TGTGCCAGCAGCTTAGCGGGGGGCGCGGGGTATGGCTACACCTTC. Supplemented by reference TRBV7-2 and TRBJ1-2, the full variable domain reads GAGVSQSPSNKVTEKGKDVELRCDPISGHTALYWYRQSLGQGLEFLIYFQGNSAPDKSGLPSDRFSAERTGGSVSTLTIQRTQQEDSAVYLCASSLAGGAGYGYTFGSGTRLTVV.